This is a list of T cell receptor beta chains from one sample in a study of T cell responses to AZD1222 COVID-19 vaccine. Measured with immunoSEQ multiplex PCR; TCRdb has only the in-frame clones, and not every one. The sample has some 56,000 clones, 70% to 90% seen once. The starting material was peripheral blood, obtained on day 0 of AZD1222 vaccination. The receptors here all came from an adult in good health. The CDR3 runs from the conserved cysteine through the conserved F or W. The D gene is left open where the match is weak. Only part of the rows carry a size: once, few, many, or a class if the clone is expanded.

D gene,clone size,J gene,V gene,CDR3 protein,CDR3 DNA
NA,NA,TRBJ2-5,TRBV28,CASSLGGATYQETQYF,TGTGCCAGCAGTTTAGGCGGGGCAACGTACCAAGAGACCCAGTACTTC
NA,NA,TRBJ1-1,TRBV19,CASSIQGMGMNTEAFF,TGTGCCAGTAGTATCCAGGGGATGGGGATGAACACTGAAGCTTTCTTT
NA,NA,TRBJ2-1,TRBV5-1,CASSPGVGGRYNEQFF,TGCGCCAGCAGCCCGGGAGTCGGGGGGCGTTACAATGAGCAGTTCTTC
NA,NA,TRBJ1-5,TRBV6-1,CASSELRLNGQPQHF,TGTGCCAGCAGTGAACTGCGGCTAAATGGGCAGCCCCAGCATTTT
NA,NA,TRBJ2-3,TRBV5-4,CASSFQGEDTQYF,TGTGCCAGCAGCTTCCAAGGCGAAGATACGCAGTATTTT
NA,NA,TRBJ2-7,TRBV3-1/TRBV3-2,CASSQDGVSHEQYF,TGTGCCAGCAGCCAAGATGGAGTTTCCCACGAGCAGTACTTC
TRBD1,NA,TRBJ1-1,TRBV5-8,CASSVLGQGIYTEAFF,TGTGCCAGCAGCGTACTGGGACAGGGGATTTACACTGAAGCTTTCTTT
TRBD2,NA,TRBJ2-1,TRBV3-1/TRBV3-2,CASSPRTSEQFF,TGTGCCAGCAGCCCCAGGACTAGCGAGCAGTTCTTC
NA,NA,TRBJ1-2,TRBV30,CAWSVQRNGYTF,TGTGCCTGGAGTGTACAAAGAAATGGCTACACCTTC
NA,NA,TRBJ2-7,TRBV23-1,CASSQGTLTGYTPYEQYF,TGCGCCAGCAGTCAAGGGACGCTAACGGGGTACACTCCCTACGAGCAGTACTTC
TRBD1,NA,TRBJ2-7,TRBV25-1,CASSETGVHSYEQYF,TGTGCCAGCAGTGAGACAGGGGTCCACTCCTACGAGCAGTACTTC
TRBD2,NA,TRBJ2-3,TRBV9,CASSHSWTSGGAQDTQYF,TGTGCCAGCAGTCATAGCTGGACTAGCGGGGGGGCCCAGGATACGCAGTATTTT
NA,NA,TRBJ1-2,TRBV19,CASTHRGTRSLIDGYTF,TGTGCCAGTACCCACCGGGGAACAAGATCCCTGATTGATGGCTACACCTTC
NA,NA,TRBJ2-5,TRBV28,CASSRTDPQETQYF,TGTGCCAGCAGTCGGACAGACCCCCAAGAGACCCAGTACTTC
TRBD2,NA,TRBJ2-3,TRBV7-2,CASSLGGADTQYF,TGTGCCAGCAGCTTGGGGGGGGCAGATACGCAGTATTTT
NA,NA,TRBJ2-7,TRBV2,CASSEPGVSYEQYF,TGTGCCAGCAGTGAACCAGGAGTCTCCTACGAGCAGTACTTC
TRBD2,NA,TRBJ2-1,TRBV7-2,CASSPRASSGGYNEQFF,TGTGCCAGCAGCCCTAGGGCCTCTAGCGGGGGGTACAATGAGCAGTTCTTC
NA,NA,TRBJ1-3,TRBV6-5,CASSQRGSSGNTIYF,TGTGCCAGCAGTCAGAGGGGGAGCTCTGGAAACACCATATATTTT
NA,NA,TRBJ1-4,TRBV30,CAWSQDSYEKLFF,TGTGCCTGGAGTCAGGACAGCTATGAAAAACTGTTTTTT
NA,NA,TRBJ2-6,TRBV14,CASSQRGERGANVLTF,TGTGCCAGCAGCCAGCGAGGGGAAAGGGGGGCCAACGTCCTGACTTTC
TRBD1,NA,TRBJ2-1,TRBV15,CATSRAKGQGNNEQFF,TGTGCCACCAGCAGAGCAAAGGGACAGGGGAACAATGAGCAGTTCTTC
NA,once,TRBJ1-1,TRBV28,CASSPVGNTEAFF,TGTGCCAGCAGCCCCGTCGGGAACACTGAAGCTTTCTTT
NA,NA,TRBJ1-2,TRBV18,CASSPGDTNYGYTF,TGTGCCAGCTCACCAGGGGACACAAACTATGGCTACACCTTC
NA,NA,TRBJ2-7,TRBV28,CASSSPDNGFLGTDF,TGTGCCAGCAGTTCCCCCGACAACGGCTTCCTGGGGACGGACTTC
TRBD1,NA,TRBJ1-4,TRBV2,CASSLILGTGGEKLFF,TGTGCCAGCAGTCTGATACTCGGGACAGGGGGTGAAAAACTGTTTTTT
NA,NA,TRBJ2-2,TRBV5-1,CASSLMGTGELFF,TGCGCCAGCAGCTTGATGGGCACCGGGGAGCTGTTTTTT
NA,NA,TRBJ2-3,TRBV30,CAWSGSSDTQYF,TGTGCCTGGAGTGGCTCTTCGGATACGCAGTATTTT
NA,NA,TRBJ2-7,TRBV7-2,CASSSADEQYF,TGTGCCAGCAGCTCCGCCGACGAGCAGTACTTC
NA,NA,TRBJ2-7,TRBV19,CASSIEAGRPYEQYF,TGTGCCAGTAGTATAGAGGCCGGCAGACCCTACGAGCAGTACTTC
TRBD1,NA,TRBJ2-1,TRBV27,CASIRGPPYNEQFF,TGTGCCAGCATCAGGGGGCCTCCGTACAATGAGCAGTTCTTC